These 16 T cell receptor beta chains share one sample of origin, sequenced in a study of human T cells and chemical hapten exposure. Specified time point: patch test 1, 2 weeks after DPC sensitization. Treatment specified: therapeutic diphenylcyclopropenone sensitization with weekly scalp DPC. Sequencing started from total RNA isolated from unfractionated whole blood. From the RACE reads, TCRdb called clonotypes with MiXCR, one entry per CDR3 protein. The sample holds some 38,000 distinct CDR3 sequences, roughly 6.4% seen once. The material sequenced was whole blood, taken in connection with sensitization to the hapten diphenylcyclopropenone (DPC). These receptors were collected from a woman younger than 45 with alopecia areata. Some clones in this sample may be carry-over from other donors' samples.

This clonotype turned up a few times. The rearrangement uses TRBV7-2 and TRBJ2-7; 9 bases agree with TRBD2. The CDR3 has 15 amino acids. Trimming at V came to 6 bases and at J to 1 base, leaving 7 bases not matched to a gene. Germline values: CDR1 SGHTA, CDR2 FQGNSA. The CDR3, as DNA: TGTGCCAGCAGAAGAGCGGGGGGCTCGTCCTACGAGCAGTACTTC. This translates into CASRRAGGSSYEQYF. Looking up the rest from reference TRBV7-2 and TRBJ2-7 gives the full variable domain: GAGVSQSPSNKVTEKGKDVELRCDPISGHTALYWYRQSLGQGLEFLIYFQGNSAPDKSGLPSDRFSAERTGGSVSTLTIQRTQQEDSAVYLCASRRAGGSSYEQYFGPGTRLTVT.

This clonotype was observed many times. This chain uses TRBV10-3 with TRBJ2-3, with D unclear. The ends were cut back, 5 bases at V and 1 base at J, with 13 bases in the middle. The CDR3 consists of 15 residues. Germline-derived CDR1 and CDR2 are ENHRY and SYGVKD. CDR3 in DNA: TGTGCCATCAGTTCTGAGGTCGGAGGCACAGATACGCAGTATTTT. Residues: CAISSEVGGTDTQYF.

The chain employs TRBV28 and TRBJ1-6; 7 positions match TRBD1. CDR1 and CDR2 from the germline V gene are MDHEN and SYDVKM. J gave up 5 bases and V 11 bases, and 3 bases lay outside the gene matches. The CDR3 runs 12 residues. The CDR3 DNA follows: TGTGCCTCGGGACAGAATAATTCACCCCTCCACTTT. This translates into CASGQNNSPLHF.

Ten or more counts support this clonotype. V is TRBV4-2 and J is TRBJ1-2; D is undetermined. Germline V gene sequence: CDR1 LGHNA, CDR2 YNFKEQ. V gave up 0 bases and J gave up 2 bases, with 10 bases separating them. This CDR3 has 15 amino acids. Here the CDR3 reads CASSQDLAANYGYTF. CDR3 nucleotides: TGTGCCAGCAGCCAAGATTTGGCAGCCAACTATGGCTACACCTTC.

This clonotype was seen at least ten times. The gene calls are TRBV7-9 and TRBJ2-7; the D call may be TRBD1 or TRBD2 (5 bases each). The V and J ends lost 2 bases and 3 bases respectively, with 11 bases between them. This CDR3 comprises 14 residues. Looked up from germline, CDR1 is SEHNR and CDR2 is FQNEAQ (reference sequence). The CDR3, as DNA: TGTGCCAGCAGCTTACCGGGGCTGGGCTACGAGCAGTACTTC. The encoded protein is CASSLPGLGYEQYF.

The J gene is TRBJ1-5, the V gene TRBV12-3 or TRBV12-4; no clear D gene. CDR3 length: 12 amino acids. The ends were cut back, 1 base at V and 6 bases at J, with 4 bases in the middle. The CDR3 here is CASSLVSQPQHF. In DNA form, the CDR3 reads TGTGCCAGCAGTTTAGTGAGTCAGCCCCAGCATTTT.

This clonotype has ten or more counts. The CDR3 sequence: CASSLTVNTEAFF. CDR3 bases: TGTGCCAGCAGTTTAACAGTGAACACTGAAGCTTTCTTT. The chain joins TRBV28 to TRBJ1-1; D is uncertain. This CDR3 is 13 amino acids long. V was pared by 2 bases and J by 0 bases, with 4 bases between. The germline CDR1 and CDR2 sequences are MDHEN and SYDVKM.

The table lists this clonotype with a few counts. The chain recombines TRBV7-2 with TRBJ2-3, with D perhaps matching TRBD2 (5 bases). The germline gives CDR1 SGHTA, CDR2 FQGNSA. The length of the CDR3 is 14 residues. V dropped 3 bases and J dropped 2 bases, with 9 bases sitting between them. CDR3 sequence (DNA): TGTGCCAGCAGCTTCAGAGGGTTCACAGATACGCAGTATTTT. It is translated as CASSFRGFTDTQYF.

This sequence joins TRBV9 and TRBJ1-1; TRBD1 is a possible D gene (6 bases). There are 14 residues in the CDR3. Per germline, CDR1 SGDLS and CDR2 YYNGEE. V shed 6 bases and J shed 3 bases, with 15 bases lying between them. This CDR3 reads CASTETGIDTEAFF. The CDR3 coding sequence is TGTGCCAGCACCGAAACAGGGATTGACACTGAAGCTTTCTTT.

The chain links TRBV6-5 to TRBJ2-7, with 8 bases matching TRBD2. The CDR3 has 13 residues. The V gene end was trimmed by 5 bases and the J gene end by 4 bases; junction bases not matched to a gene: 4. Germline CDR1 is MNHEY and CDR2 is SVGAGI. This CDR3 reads CASSVIAGYEQYF. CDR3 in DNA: TGTGCCAGCAGTGTGATAGCGGGGTACGAGCAGTACTTC.

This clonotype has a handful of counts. This CDR3 is CAAWDGNTEAFF. In DNA, the CDR3 is TGTGCCGCCTGGGATGGGAACACTGAAGCTTTCTTT. V gene TRBV6-6 combines with J gene TRBJ1-1; D gene unclear. The CDR3 covers 12 residues. V dropped 11 bases and J dropped 1 base, with 11 bases sitting between them. The V gene's germline CDR1 is MNHNY and CDR2 SVGAGI (reference sequence).

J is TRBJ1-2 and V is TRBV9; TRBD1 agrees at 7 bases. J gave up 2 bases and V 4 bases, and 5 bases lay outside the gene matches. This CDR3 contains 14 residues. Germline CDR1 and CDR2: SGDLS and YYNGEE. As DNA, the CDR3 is TGTGCCAGCAGCTGGGACAGCTCCAACTATGGCTACACCTTC. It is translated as CASSWDSSNYGYTF.

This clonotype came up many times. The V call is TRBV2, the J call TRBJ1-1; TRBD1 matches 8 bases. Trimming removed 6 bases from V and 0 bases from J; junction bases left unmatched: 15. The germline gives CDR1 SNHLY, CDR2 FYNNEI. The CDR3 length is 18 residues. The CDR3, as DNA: TGTGCCAGCAGGTCCTATCCGGGACAGGATGGAATGAACACTGAAGCTTTCTTT. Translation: CASRSYPGQDGMNTEAFF.

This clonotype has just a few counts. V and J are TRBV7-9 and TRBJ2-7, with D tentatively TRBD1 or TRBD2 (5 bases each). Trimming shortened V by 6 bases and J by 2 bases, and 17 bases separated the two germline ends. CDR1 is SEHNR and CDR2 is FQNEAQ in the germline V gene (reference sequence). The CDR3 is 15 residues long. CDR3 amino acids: CASRKTPGPTYEQYF. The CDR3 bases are TGTGCCAGCAGGAAGACACCGGGGCCAACCTACGAGCAGTACTTC.

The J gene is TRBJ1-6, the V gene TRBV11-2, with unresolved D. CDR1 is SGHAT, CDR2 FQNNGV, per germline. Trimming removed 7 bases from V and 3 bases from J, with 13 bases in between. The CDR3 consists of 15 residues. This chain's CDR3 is CASNAGVGYNSPLHF. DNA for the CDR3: TGTGCCAGCAATGCGGGCGTAGGCTATAATTCACCCCTCCACTTT.

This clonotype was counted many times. This CDR3 reads CASRRTGDHYGYTF. For the CDR3, the DNA is TGTGCCAGCAGAAGGACAGGCGACCACTATGGCTACACCTTC. This chain uses TRBV2 with TRBJ1-2; 7 bases agree with TRBD1. After removal of 6 bases from V and 3 bases from J, the junction contained 7 bases not matched to a gene. This CDR3 has 14 amino acids. Germline V gene data show CDR1 as SNHLY and CDR2 as FYNNEI.